This passage covers 7 T cell receptor beta chains from one sample sequenced in a study of HIV-infected patients and healthy controls. TCRdb passed the 5' RACE reads through MiXCR, listing each CDR3 protein once. The table lists about 70,000 distinct CDR3 sequences, 16% of them singletons. What was sequenced was CD4+ T cells from blood. The source of these receptors is a human donor in good health.

This rearrangement joins TRBV4-3 to TRBJ1-4; D is possibly TRBD1 (6 bases). This CDR3 has 17 residues. V gave up 1 base and J gave up 3 bases, with 15 bases separating them. The germline V gene encodes CDR1 LGHNA and CDR2 YSLEER. For the CDR3, the DNA is TGCGCCAGCAGCCAAGGGACTTCAGGGGCGTCTAATGAAAAACTGTTTTTT. Its protein product is CASSQGTSGASNEKLFF.

This clonotype was seen more than once but under ten times. The rearrangement uses TRBV7-9 and TRBJ1-1, with D perhaps matching TRBD1 (6 bases). CDR3 size: 14 residues. Germline CDR1 is SEHNR and CDR2 is FQNEAQ (reference sequence). V lost 1 base, J lost 3 bases, and 9 bases lay in between. The CDR3 spells CASSLGGAYTEAFF. The CDR3 region has the DNA TGTGCCAGCAGCTTAGGGGGGGCTTACACTGAAGCTTTCTTT.

The gene calls are TRBV7-9 and TRBJ2-5; D is uncertain. Trimming shortened V by 1 base and J by 5 bases, and 11 bases separated the two germline ends. There are 14 residues in the CDR3. The V gene's germline CDR1 is SEHNR and CDR2 FQNEAQ (reference sequence). CDR3 DNA: TGTGCCAGCAGCTTAGGTCATGCGAGGGAGACCCAGTACTTC. Translation gives CASSLGHARETQYF. The full variable domain, rest sourced from reference TRBV7-9 and TRBJ2-5, is DTGVSQNPRHKITKRGQNVTFRCDPISEHNRLYWYRQTLGQGPEFLTYFQNEAQLEKSRLLSDRFSAERPKGSFSTLEIQRTEQGDSAMYLCASSLGHARETQYFGPGTRLLVL.

This clonotype was recorded a few times. The chain carries TRBV19 and TRBJ2-1, with D possibly TRBD1 on 6 matching bases. Germline CDR1 reads LNHDA; CDR2 reads SQIVND (reference sequence). The CDR3 loop spans 15 amino acids. Trimming removed 7 bases from V and 0 bases from J, with 13 bases in between. As DNA, the CDR3 is TGTGCCAGTAAGGATGTAGGGGGCTCCTACAATGAGCAGTTCTTC. Protein: CASKDVGGSYNEQFF. The full variable domain, rest sourced from reference TRBV19 and TRBJ2-1, is DGGITQSPKYLFRKEGQNVTLSCEQNLNHDAMYWYRQDPGQGLRLIYYSQIVNDFQKGDIAEGYSVSREKKESFPLTVTSAQKNPTAFYLCASKDVGGSYNEQFFGPGTRLTVL.

The gene calls are TRBV6-2 or TRBV6-3 and TRBJ2-1; D unclear. Trimming cost V 5 bases and J 10 bases, with 21 bases left between them. The CDR3 is made up of 15 amino acids. Per the germline V gene, CDR1 is MNHEY and CDR2 is SVGEGT. The DNA for the CDR3 is TGTGCCAGCAGTCCGGCTGAAGTAGGATCTGGGGAGCAGTTCTTC. Protein: CASSPAEVGSGEQFF.

V is TRBV7-2 and J is TRBJ2-5; no clear D. CDR3 size: 15 residues. Between the trimmed V and J ends, which lost 4 bases and 1 base, there was a span of 13 bases. Germline V gives CDR1 SGHTA, CDR2 FQGNSA. CDR3 amino acids: CASSSPPELQETQYF. CDR3 nucleotides: TGTGCCAGCAGCTCACCCCCGGAGCTCCAAGAGACCCAGTACTTC.

The V gene is TRBV19, the J gene TRBJ1-2; D call uncertain. The CDR3 contains 13 residues. V lost 4 bases and J lost 2, with 8 bases in between. Germline CDR1 LNHDA, CDR2 SQIVND (reference sequence). The CDR3 DNA follows: TGTGCCAGTAGTACTGCCCAGAACTATGGCTACACCTTC. It yields the protein CASSTAQNYGYTF.